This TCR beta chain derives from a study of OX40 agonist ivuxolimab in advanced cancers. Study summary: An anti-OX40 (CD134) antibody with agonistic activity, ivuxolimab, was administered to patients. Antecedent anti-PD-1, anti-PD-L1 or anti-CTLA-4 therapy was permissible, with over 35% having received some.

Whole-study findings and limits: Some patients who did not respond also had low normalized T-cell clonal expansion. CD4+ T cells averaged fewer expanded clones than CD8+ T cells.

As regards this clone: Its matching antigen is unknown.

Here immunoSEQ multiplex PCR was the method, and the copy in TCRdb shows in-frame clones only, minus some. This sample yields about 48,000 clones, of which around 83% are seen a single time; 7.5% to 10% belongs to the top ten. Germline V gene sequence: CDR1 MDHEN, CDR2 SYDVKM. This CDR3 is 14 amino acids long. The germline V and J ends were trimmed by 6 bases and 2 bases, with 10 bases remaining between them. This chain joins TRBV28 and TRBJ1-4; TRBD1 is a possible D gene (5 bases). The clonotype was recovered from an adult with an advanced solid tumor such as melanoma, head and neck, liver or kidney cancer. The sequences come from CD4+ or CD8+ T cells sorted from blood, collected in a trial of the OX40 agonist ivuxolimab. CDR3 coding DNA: TGTGCCAGCAGCTCCGACAGTACTAATGAAAAACTGTTTTTT. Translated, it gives CASSSDSTNEKLFF.